This T cell receptor (beta chain) was sequenced for a study of blood T cell repertoires in COVID-19. Looking at the study overall: Sources were T cells, B-cell-depleted T cells, or PBMCs; the material itself was cDNA or gDNA.

Some clones are missing from TCRdb's copy, which holds only in-frame ones; the method was immunoSEQ multiplex PCR. The sample lists some 110,000 clones, about four fifths occurring once. V gave up 5 bases and J gave up 7 bases, with 18 bases separating them. This CDR3 spans 14 amino acids. Germline CDR1 is PRHDT and CDR2 is FYEKMQ (reference sequence). The TCR originated in a man in his 60s with active or convalescent COVID-19. Sequencing was done on a sample of peripheral blood. V usage is TRBV13 and J usage is TRBJ2-7, with a possible D match to TRBD1 (8 bases). The CDR3 DNA is TGTGCCAGCAGCCCGAGACAGGGGAGGGGGGAGCAGTACTTC. It specifies CASSPRQGRGEQYF.